Below are 16 T cell receptor beta chains sequenced from a single sample in a study of control samples from healthy donors and cancer patients. Measured with immunoSEQ multiplex PCR; TCRdb has only the in-frame clones, and not every one. The table includes about 130,000 clones, roughly 92% detected once. The specimen sequenced was blood. The receptors derive from a man between 18 and 35 years old in good health.

This chain joins TRBV4-1 and TRBJ2-1; D may match TRBD1 or TRBD2 (5 bases each). V dropped 0 bases and J dropped 5 bases, with 14 bases sitting between them. The CDR3 totals 16 residues. The germline V gene has CDR1 MGHRA and CDR2 YSYEKL. This CDR3 is CASSQDLVGTNNEQFF. The CDR3 DNA reads as TGCGCCAGCAGCCAAGATCTAGTGGGGACCAACAATGAGCAGTTCTTC.

The chain joins TRBV30 to TRBJ1-5, with unresolved D. Germline CDR1 and CDR2: GTSNPN and SVGIG (reference sequence). CDR3 size: 12 residues. The CDR3: CAWAGGNQPQHF. Here the CDR3 DNA reads TGTGCGTGGGCGGGCGGGAATCAGCCCCAGCATTTT. Complete variable domain (other parts from reference TRBV30 and TRBJ1-5): SQTIHQWPATLVQPVGSPLSLECTVEGTSNPNLYWYRQAAGRGLQLLFYSVGIGQISSEVPQNLSASRPQDRQFILSSKKLLLSDSGFYLCAWAGGNQPQHFGDGTRLSIL.

The V and J genes are TRBV30 and TRBJ1-2; maybe TRBD1 (5 bases). This CDR3 has 13 residues. V lost 0 bases and J 4 bases, leaving 9 bases between the germline ends. The V gene's germline CDR1 is GTSNPN and CDR2 SVGIG (reference sequence). The CDR3 here is CAWSVSDSYGYTF. For the CDR3, the DNA is TGTGCCTGGAGTGTGTCCGACAGCTATGGCTACACCTTC.

CDR3 amino acids: CASSLEARGVNEQYF. CDR3 bases: TGTGCCAGCAGCTTAGAGGCCAGGGGGGTCAACGAGCAGTACTTC. V and J are TRBV7-9 and TRBJ2-7, with D possibly being TRBD1 (7 bases). The ends were cut back, 1 base at V and 5 bases at J, with 15 bases in the middle. The CDR3 has 15 amino acids. Germline lookup yields CDR1 SEHNR and CDR2 FQNEAQ (reference sequence).

J is TRBJ1-6 and V is TRBV28; D possibly corresponds to TRBD1 (6 bases). The CDR3 runs to 13 residues. Germline loops: CDR1 MDHEN, CDR2 SYDVKM. The V and J ends lost 6 bases and 10 bases respectively, with 13 bases between them. CDR3 nucleotides: TGTGCCAGCAGGAAACAGGGTACCTCACCCCTCCACTTT. It codes for CASRKQGTSPLHF.

This chain uses TRBV4-2 with TRBJ2-1, with unresolved D. From germline, CDR1 is LGHNA and CDR2 YNFKEQ. Trimming took 4 bases from V and 0 from J, leaving 19 bases between them. CDR3 length: 18 residues. CDR3: CASSRDGPSRSSYNEQFF. The CDR3 region has the DNA TGTGCCAGCAGCCGCGATGGGCCGAGCCGGAGCTCCTACAATGAGCAGTTCTTC.

This sequence joins TRBV21-1 and TRBJ2-4. TRBV21-1 is termed a pseudogene. This CDR3 has 16 amino acids. The CDR3 bases are TGTGCCAGCAGCAAAGGGGGTGGCGGCGCCAAAAACATTCAGTACTTC. Translating it yields CASSKGGGGAKNIQYF.

The J gene is TRBJ2-3, the V gene TRBV5-4; weak D call: TRBD1 (5 bases). Deletions cut 5 bases from V and 2 bases from J, with 15 bases between. This CDR3 has 15 amino acids. Germline V CDR1 and CDR2: SGHNT, YYREEE (reference sequence). The CDR3 bases are TGTGCCAGCAGTCAAAAGGGGCCATCCACAGATACGCAGTATTTT. This sequence encodes CASSQKGPSTDTQYF.

The genes are TRBV3-1 (or the pseudogene TRBV3-2) and TRBJ1-5, with 10 bases lining up with TRBD1. V trimming: 6 bases; J trimming: 0 bases; junction bases outside the gene matches: 26. This CDR3 has 23 amino acids. Germline CDR1 and CDR2: LGHDT and YNNKEL (reference sequence). The CDR3 DNA reads as TGTGCCAGCAGGGAGGCCCTTGAGAGGGGGACAGGGGACACCGGGTATAGCAATCAGCCCCAGCATTTT. As protein: CASREALERGTGDTGYSNQPQHF.

This sequence joins TRBV28 and TRBJ1-6; D is uncertain. Germline V gene data show CDR1 as MDHEN and CDR2 as SYDVKM. The ends were cut back, 3 bases at V and 5 bases at J, with 8 bases in the middle. This CDR3 has 14 amino acids. CDR3 in amino acids: CASSLSRDNSPLHF. Written as DNA, the CDR3 is TGTGCCAGCAGTTTGTCGCGGGATAATTCACCCCTCCACTTT. The variable domain in full, completed from reference TRBV28 and TRBJ1-6, reads DVKVTQSSRYLVKRTGEKVFLECVQDMDHENMFWYRQDPGLGLRLIYFSYDVKMKEKGDIPEGYSVSREKKERFSLILESASTNQTSMYLCASSLSRDNSPLHFGNGTRLTVT.

V gene TRBV9 combines with J gene TRBJ1-2, with 7 bases fitting TRBD1. This CDR3 spans 17 amino acids. V dropped 4 bases and J dropped 0; count of bases not matched to a gene: 12. Per the germline V gene, CDR1 is SGDLS and CDR2 is YYNGEE. CDR3: CASSTGQSIPANYGYTF. In nucleotides, the CDR3 is TGTGCCAGCAGCACGGGACAGTCTATCCCCGCTAACTATGGCTACACCTTC. The whole variable domain, remainder taken from reference TRBV9 and TRBJ1-2, is DSGVTQTPKHLITATGQRVTLRCSPRSGDLSVYWYQQSLDQGLQFLIQYYNGEERAKGNILERFSAQQFPDLHSELNLSSLELGDSALYFCASSTGQSIPANYGYTFGSGTRLTVV.

V and J are TRBV6-4 and TRBJ2-1, with TRBD2 matching over 10 bases. The CDR3 is 15 amino acids. V shed 5 bases, J shed 4 bases, and the junction held 5 bases outside the gene matches. The germline gives CDR1 MRHNA, CDR2 SNTAGT. CDR3 sequence reads: CASSPLAGEYNEQFF. The CDR3 bases are TGTGCCAGCAGTCCTCTAGCGGGGGAGTACAATGAGCAGTTCTTC.

The genes are TRBV6-2 or TRBV6-3 and TRBJ1-2; D might be TRBD1 (5 bases). Trimming stripped 1 base from V and 0 bases from J, with 9 bases between. Germline V gene lookup returns CDR1 MNHEY and CDR2 SVGEGT. This CDR3 is built from 15 residues. The chain's CDR3 is CASSYYRRSNYGYTF. DNA of the CDR3: TGTGCCAGCAGTTACTACAGGAGATCTAACTATGGCTACACCTTC.

This chain joins TRBV9 and TRBJ1-3; D is unresolved. The V end lost 3 bases, the J end lost 2 bases, and 12 bases lay between the germline ends. The CDR3 has 15 amino acids. Germline CDR1 and CDR2: SGDLS and YYNGEE. CDR3 sequence reads: CASSGSTVPGNTIYF. CDR3 nucleotide sequence: TGTGCCAGCAGCGGATCAACAGTCCCTGGAAACACCATATATTTT.

This clone has only one observation. V and J are TRBV15 and TRBJ1-5; no clear D. Germline V lookup: CDR1 LNHNV, CDR2 YYDKDF (reference sequence). V dropped 5 bases and J dropped 7 bases, with 9 bases sitting between them. This CDR3 region has 12 residues. CDR3 nucleotide sequence: TGTGCCACCAGCCCCATGGACCAGCCCCAGCATTTT. Translated, it gives CATSPMDQPQHF. The full variable domain, in which reference TRBV15 and TRBJ1-5 provide the parts outside the CDR3, is DAMVIQNPRYQVTQFGKPVTLSCSQTLNHNVMYWYQQKSSQAPKLLFHYYDKDFNNEADTPDNFQSRRPNTSFCFLDIRSPGLGDTAMYLCATSPMDQPQHFGDGTRLSIL.

This chain links TRBV6-6 with TRBJ2-5, with D perhaps matching TRBD2 (7 bases). Between the trimmed V and J ends, which lost 2 bases and 8 bases, there was a span of 18 bases. Germline loops: CDR1 MNHNY, CDR2 SVGAGI (reference sequence). The CDR3 spans 15 residues. The CDR3: CASSYRLAQGGTQYF. In nucleotides, the CDR3 is TGTGCCAGCAGTTACAGACTAGCACAGGGAGGAACCCAGTACTTC.